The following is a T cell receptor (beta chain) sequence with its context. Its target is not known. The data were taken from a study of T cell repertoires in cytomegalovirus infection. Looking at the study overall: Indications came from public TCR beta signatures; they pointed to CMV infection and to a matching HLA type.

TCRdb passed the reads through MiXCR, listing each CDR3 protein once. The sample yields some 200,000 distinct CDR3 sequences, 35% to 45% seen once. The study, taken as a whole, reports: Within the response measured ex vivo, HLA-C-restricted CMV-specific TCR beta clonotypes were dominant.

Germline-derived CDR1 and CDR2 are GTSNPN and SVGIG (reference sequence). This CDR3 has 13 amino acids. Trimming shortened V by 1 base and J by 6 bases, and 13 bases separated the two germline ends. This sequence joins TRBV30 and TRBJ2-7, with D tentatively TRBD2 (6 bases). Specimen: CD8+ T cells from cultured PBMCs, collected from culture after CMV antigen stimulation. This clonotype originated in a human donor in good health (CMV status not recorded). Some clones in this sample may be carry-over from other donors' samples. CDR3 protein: CAWSGVGGGEQYF. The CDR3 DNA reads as TGTGCCTGGAGTGGGGTGGGAGGCGGCGAGCAGTACTTC.